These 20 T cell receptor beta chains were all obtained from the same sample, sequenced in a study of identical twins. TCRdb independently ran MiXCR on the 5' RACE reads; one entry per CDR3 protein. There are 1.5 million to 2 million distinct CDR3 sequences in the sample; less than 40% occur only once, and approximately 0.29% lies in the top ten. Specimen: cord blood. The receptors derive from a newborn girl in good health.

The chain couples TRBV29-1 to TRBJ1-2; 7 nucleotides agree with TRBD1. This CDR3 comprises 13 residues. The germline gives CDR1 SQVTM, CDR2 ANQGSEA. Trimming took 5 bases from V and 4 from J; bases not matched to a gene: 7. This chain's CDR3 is CSVSQGNLYGYTF. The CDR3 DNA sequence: TGCAGCGTTTCACAGGGGAACCTCTATGGCTACACCTTC. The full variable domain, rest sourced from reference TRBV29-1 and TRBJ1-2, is SAVISQKPSRDICQRGTSLTIQCQVDSQVTMMFWYRQQPGQSLTLIATANQGSEATYESGFVIDKFPISRPNLTFSTLTVSNMSPEDSSIYLCSVSQGNLYGYTFGSGTRLTVV.

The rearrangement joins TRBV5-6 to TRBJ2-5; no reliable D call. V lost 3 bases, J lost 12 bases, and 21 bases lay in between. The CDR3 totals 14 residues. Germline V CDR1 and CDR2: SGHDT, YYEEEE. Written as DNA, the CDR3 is TGTGCCAGCAGCTCGGAACCCGCGATGGCCTGGAAGTACTTC. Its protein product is CASSSEPAMAWKYF.

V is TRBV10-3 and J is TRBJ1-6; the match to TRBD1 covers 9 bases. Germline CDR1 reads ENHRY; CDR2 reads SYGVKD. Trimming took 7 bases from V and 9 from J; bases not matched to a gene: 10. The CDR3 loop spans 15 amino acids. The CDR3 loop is CAIMGDRALGSPLHF. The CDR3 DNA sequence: TGTGCCATCATGGGGGACAGGGCTTTAGGTTCACCCCTCCACTTT.

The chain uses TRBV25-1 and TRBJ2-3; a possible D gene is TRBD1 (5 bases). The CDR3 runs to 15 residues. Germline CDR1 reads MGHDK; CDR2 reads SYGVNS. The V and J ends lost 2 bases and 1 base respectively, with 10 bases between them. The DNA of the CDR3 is TGTGCCAGCAGTGAAGTTTTCAGGGGCACAGATACGCAGTATTTT. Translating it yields CASSEVFRGTDTQYF. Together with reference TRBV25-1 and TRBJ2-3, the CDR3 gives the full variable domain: EADIYQTPRYLVIGTGKKITLECSQTMGHDKMYWYQQDPGMELHLIHYSYGVNSTEKGDLSSESTVSRIRTEHFPLTLESARPSHTSQYLCASSEVFRGTDTQYFGPGTRLTVL.

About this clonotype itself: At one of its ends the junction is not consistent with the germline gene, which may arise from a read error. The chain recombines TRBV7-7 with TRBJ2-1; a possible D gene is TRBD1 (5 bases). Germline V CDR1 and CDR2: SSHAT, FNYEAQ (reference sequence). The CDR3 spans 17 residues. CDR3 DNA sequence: TGTGCTAGCAGCTTAGGGGCTAGTGGGCCTTCCTACAATGAGCAGTTCTTC. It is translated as CASSLGASGPSYNEQFF. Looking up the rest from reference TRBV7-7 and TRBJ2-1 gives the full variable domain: GAGVSQSPRYKVTKRGQDVTLRCDPISSHATLYWYQQALGQGPEFLTYFNYEAQPDKSGLPSDRFSAERPEGSISTLTIQRTEQRDSAMYRCASSLGASGPSYNEQFFGPGTRLTVL.

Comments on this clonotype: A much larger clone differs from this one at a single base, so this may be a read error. In DNA, the CDR3 is TGTGCCGGCAGTCGGTCGAGCGGCGCCTACGAGCAGTACTTC. Its protein product is CAGSRSSGAYEQYF. The rearrangement links TRBV12-3 or TRBV12-4 to TRBJ2-4, with a weak D call TRBD2 (5 bases). The end of the DNA is better explained by TRBJ2-7, so the J call may be wrong. CDR3 length: 14 amino acids.

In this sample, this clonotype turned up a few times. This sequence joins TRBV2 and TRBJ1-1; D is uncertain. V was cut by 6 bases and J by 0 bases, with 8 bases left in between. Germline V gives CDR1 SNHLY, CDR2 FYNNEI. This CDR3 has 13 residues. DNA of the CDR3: TGTGCCAGCAGGCAGATCATGAACACTGAAGCTTTCTTT. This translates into CASRQIMNTEAFF.

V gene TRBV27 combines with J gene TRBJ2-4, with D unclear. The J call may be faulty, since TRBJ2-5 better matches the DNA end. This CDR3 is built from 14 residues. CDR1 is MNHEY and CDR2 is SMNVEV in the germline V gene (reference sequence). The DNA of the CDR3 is TGTGCCAGCAGTTCACTCCAGGACCAAGAGACCCAGTACTTC. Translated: CASSSLQDQETQYF.

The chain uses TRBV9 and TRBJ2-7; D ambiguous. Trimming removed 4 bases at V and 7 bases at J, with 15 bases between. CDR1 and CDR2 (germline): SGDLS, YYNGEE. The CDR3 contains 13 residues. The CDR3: CASSSGPSLEQYF. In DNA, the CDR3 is TGTGCCAGCAGCTCCGGGCCCTCTCTAGAGCAGTACTTC.

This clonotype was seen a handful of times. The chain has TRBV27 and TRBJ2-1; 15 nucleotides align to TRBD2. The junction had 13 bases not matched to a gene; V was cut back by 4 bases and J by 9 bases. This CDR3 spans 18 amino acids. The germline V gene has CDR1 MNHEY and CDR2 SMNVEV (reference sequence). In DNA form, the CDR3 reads TGTGCCAGCAGTTCCCTAGGACTAGCGGGGGGGCATTGGGGTGAGCAGTTCTTC. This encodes CASSSLGLAGGHWGEQFF.

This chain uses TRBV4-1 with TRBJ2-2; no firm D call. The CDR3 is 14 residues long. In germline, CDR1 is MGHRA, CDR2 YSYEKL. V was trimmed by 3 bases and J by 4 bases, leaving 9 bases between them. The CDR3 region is CASSQASFTGELFF. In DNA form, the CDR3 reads TGCGCCAGCAGCCAGGCCTCCTTCACCGGGGAGCTGTTTTTT.

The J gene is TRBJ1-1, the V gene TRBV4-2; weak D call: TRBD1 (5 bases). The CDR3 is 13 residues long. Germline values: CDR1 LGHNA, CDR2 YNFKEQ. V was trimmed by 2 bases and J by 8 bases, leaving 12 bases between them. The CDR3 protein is CASSQYGAMEAFF. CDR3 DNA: TGTGCCAGCAGCCAATATGGGGCAATGGAAGCTTTCTTT.

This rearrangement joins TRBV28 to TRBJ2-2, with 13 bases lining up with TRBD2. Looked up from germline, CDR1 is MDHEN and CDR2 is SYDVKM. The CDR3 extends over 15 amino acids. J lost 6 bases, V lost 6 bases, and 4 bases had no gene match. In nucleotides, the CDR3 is TGTGCCAGCAGCGCCGGACTAGCGGGAGCCGGGGAGCTGTTTTTT. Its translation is CASSAGLAGAGELFF.

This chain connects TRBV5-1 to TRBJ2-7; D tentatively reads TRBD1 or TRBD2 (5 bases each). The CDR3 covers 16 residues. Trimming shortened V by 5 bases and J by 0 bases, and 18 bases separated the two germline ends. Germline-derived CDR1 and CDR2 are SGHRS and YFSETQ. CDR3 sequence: CASSYVSGTPSYEQYF. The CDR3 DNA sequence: TGCGCCAGCAGTTACGTTTCCGGGACGCCCTCCTACGAGCAGTACTTC.

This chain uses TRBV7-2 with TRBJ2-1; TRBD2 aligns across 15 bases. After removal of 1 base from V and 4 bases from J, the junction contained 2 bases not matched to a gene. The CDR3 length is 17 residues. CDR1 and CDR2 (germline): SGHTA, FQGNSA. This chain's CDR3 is CASSLGGTSGGYNEQFF. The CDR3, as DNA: TGTGCCAGCAGCTTAGGGGGGACTAGCGGGGGGTACAATGAGCAGTTCTTC.

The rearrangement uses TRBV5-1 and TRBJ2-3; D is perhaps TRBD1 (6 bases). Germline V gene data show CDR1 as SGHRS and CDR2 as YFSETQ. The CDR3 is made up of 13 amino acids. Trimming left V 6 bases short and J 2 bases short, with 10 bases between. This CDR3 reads CASKGVTTDTQYF. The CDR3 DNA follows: TGCGCCAGCAAGGGGGTAACCACAGATACGCAGTATTTT.

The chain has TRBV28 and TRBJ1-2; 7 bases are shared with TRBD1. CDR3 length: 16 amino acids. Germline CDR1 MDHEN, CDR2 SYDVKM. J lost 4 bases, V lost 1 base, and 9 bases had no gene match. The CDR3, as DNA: TGTGCCAGCAGTTTATTCCGGGGACAGATTGTCTATGGCTACACCTTC. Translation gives CASSLFRGQIVYGYTF.

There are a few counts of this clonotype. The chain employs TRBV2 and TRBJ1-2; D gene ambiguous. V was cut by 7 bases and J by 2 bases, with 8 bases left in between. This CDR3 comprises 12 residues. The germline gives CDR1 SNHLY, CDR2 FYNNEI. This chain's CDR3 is CASTYQNYGYTF. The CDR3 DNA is TGTGCCAGCACTTATCAGAACTATGGCTACACCTTC. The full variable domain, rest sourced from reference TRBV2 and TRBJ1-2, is EPEVTQTPSHQVTQMGQEVILRCVPISNHLYFYWYRQILGQKVEFLVSFYNNEISEKSEIFDDQFSVERPDGSNFTLKIRSTKLEDSAMYFCASTYQNYGYTFGSGTRLTVV.

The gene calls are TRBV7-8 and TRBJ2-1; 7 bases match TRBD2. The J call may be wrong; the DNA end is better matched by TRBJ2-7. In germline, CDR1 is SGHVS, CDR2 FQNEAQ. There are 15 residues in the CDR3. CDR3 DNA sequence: TGTGCCAGCAGCTTACCCCGGGGGGTCTACAATGAGCAGTACTTC. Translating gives CASSLPRGVYNEQYF.

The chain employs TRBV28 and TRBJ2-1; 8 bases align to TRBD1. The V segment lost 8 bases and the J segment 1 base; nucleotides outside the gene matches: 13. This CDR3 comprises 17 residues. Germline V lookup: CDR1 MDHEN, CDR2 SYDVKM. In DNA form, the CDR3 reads TGTGCCAGCCTACAGGGGGTCCCGCAGAGGTCCTACAATGAGCAGTTCTTC. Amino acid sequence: CASLQGVPQRSYNEQFF.